The 32 T cell receptor beta chains presented below share a single source sample, sequenced in a study of blood T cells in healthy people across ages. The use of a sample-barcoded 5' primer and a J-beta primer mix characterized a second PCR of 7 to 11 cycles. TCRdb re-called the 5' RACE reads through MiXCR, storing one row per CDR3 protein. The repertoire holds about 1.7 million distinct CDR3 sequences, with roughly 27% as singletons. The sample comprised blood. The receptors shown here come from a woman aged 25-40 years in good health.

J is TRBJ2-3 and V is TRBV5-1; possibly TRBD1 for D (6 bases). Per the germline V gene, CDR1 is SGHRS and CDR2 is YFSETQ. The germline V and J ends were trimmed by 7 bases and 1 base, with 22 bases remaining between them. The CDR3 spans 17 residues. The CDR3 DNA reads TGCGCCAGCTCGTTCAGGGGACAACGAACACGCACAGATACGCAGTATTTT. It is translated as CASSFRGQRTRTDTQYF.

In the case of this clonotype: At one end the junction does not follow the germline gene, possibly because of a read error. The chain recombines TRBV25-1 with TRBJ2-2, with D perhaps TRBD2 (6 bases). This CDR3 region has 15 residues. Germline V gives CDR1 MGHDK, CDR2 SYGVNS. This chain's CDR3 is CASSPGTRDAGERFF. CDR3 nucleotides: TGTGCCAGCAGTCCGGGGACTCGCGACGCCGGGGAGCGGTTTTTT.

This clonotype was seen just once. The chain employs TRBV24-1 and TRBJ2-7, with D unresolved. CDR3 length equals 13 residues. The germline V and J ends were trimmed by 4 bases and 7 bases, with 13 bases remaining between them. Looked up from germline, CDR1 is KGHDR and CDR2 is SFDVKD. In DNA, the CDR3 is TGTGCCACCAGTGACATGGACGGAGTTGAGCAGTACTTC. Translated, it gives CATSDMDGVEQYF.

For this clonotype: It may be a read error: a sequence one base away is much more abundant. The V and J genes are TRBV3-1 and TRBJ1-2; D uncertain. The ends were cut back, 8 bases at V and 2 bases at J, with 12 bases in the middle. CDR1 is LGHDT and CDR2 is YNNKEL in the germline V gene (reference sequence). The CDR3 is 13 residues long. CDR3 sequence: CASASGGNYGYTF. As DNA, the CDR3 is TGTGCCAGCGCATCGGGCGGAAACTATGGCTACACCTTC. The complete variable domain, with remaining parts taken from reference TRBV3-1 and TRBJ1-2, reads DTAVSQTPKYLVTQMGNDKSIKCEQNLGHDTMYWYKQDSKKFLKIMFSYNNKELIINETVPNRFSPKSPDKAHLNLHINSLELGDSAVYFCASASGGNYGYTFGSGTRLTVV.

The table lists this clonotype with a few counts. In DNA, the CDR3 is TGTGCCAGCAGCCCTGCAGGGATGGGACTAGCGCTCTACGAGCAGTACTTC. As protein: CASSPAGMGLALYEQYF. The V call is TRBV7-9, the J call TRBJ2-7; 10 bases are shared with TRBD2. V was pared by 5 bases and J by 3 bases, with 13 bases of the junction left unmatched. CDR3 length: 17 residues. The germline CDR1 and CDR2 sequences are SEHNR and FQNEAQ (reference sequence).

This clonotype was observed a few times. V and J are TRBV27 and TRBJ2-1; a possible D gene is TRBD2 (6 bases). The CDR3 loop spans 16 amino acids. The germline CDR1 and CDR2 sequences are MNHEY and SMNVEV (reference sequence). The germline V and J ends were trimmed by 6 bases and 1 base, with 16 bases remaining between them. The CDR3 loop reads CASRGKWGESYNEQFF. The DNA for the CDR3 is TGTGCCAGCAGGGGTAAGTGGGGGGAATCCTACAATGAGCAGTTCTTC.

Only a few counts were recorded for this clonotype. This chain joins TRBV12-5 and TRBJ2-5; 8 positions match TRBD2. The ends lost 6 bases at V and 5 bases at J; junction bases unmatched: 8. Per the germline V gene, CDR1 is LGHNT and CDR2 is FRNRAP. There are 14 residues in the CDR3. CDR3 loop: CASGLHSGTETQYF. CDR3 DNA: TGTGCTAGTGGCCTGCATAGCGGGACGGAGACCCAGTACTTC.

V gene TRBV2 combines with J gene TRBJ1-4; 8 nucleotides align to TRBD1. The CDR3 loop spans 15 amino acids. Germline values: CDR1 SNHLY, CDR2 FYNNEI. Trimming removed 3 bases from V and 6 bases from J; junction bases left unmatched: 6. CDR3 coding DNA: TGTGCCAGCAGTGAGTTGGTGACAGGGGATGAAAAACTGTTTTTT. Amino acid sequence: CASSELVTGDEKLFF. The full variable domain, rest sourced from reference TRBV2 and TRBJ1-4, is EPEVTQTPSHQVTQMGQEVILRCVPISNHLYFYWYRQILGQKVEFLVSFYNNEISEKSEIFDDQFSVERPDGSNFTLKIRSTKLEDSAMYFCASSELVTGDEKLFFGSGTQLSVL.

This clonotype was counted a few times. The chain couples TRBV15 to TRBJ2-1, with 7 bases identical to TRBD2. Trimming removed 0 bases from V and 8 bases from J; junction bases left unmatched: 7. Germline CDR1 LNHNV, CDR2 YYDKDF (reference sequence). CDR3 size: 15 residues. CDR3 sequence reads: CATSRDGGGSDEQFF. In nucleotides, the CDR3 is TGTGCCACCAGCAGAGATGGTGGCGGGAGTGATGAGCAGTTCTTC.

This clonotype was counted at least ten times. The genes are TRBV20-1 and TRBJ2-1, with TRBD2 matching 8 bases. The CDR3 consists of 14 residues. CDR1 is DFQATT, CDR2 SNEGSKA, per germline (reference sequence). The V gene end was trimmed by 6 bases and the J gene end by 0 bases; junction bases not matched to a gene: 4. The CDR3 protein is CSATSGSSYNEQFF. The CDR3 nucleotides are TGCAGTGCCACCAGCGGGAGCTCCTACAATGAGCAGTTCTTC.

V gene TRBV29-1 combines with J gene TRBJ2-4; TRBD1 matches 7 bases. V was clipped by 4 bases and J by 5 bases; unmatched bases: 8. The CDR3 sequence is 14 residues long. Germline V gene lookup returns CDR1 SQVTM and CDR2 ANQGSEA. CDR3 nucleotides: TGCAGCGTTGTCCCACGGGACAGAGAAAACATTCAGTACTTC. It codes for CSVVPRDRENIQYF.

The J gene is TRBJ2-1, the V gene TRBV20-1; D possibly corresponds to TRBD2 (5 bases). The V gene lost 6 bases and the J gene lost 12 bases, with 21 bases spanning the gap. CDR1 DFQATT and CDR2 SNEGSKA come from the germline V gene (reference sequence). The CDR3 runs 13 residues. CDR3 region: CSARLDSGARQFF. CDR3 DNA: TGCAGTGCGAGATTGGACTCGGGCGCTCGGCAGTTCTTC.

The chain joins TRBV6-1 to TRBJ1-1; a possible D gene is TRBD1 (5 bases). Trimming removed 8 bases from V and 1 base from J, with 11 bases in between. The CDR3 spans 13 residues. Germline assignment: CDR1 MNHNS and CDR2 SASEGT. This CDR3 reads CASLVGGNTEAFF. The CDR3 DNA sequence: TGTGCCAGCCTCGTGGGGGGGAACACTGAAGCTTTCTTT.

In the case of this clonotype: This may be a read error, as it is one base from a much larger clone. V is TRBV29-1 and J is TRBJ2-1; 12 positions match TRBD2. The V gene's germline CDR1 is SQVTM and CDR2 ANQGSEA. The CDR3 contains 14 residues. CDR3: CGVWTSGVRNEQFF. CDR3 DNA: TGCGGCGTCTGGACTAGCGGGGTCCGAAATGAGCAGTTCTTC.

As regards this clonotype: This could be a read error, since a much larger clone is one nucleotide away. The chain recombines TRBV28 with TRBJ2-7, with D perhaps matching TRBD1 (6 bases). CDR3 length equals 15 residues. Trimming took off 8 bases at V and 2 bases at J, with 19 bases between the two ends. The V gene's germline CDR1 is MDHEN and CDR2 SYDVKM. The CDR3 is CASGPDSTSTYEQYF. CDR3 in DNA: TGTGCCAGCGGGCCGGACAGCACGTCTACCTACGAGCAGTACTTC.

The chain links TRBV20-1 to TRBJ2-4; 9 positions match TRBD2. The DNA end is a closer match to TRBJ2-7, so the J assignment may be wrong. In germline, CDR1 is DFQATT, CDR2 SNEGSKA (reference sequence). This CDR3 spans 14 amino acids. The CDR3 region is CSAFRLAASYEQYF. The CDR3 nucleotides read TGCAGTGCTTTTCGACTAGCGGCGTCCTACGAGCAGTACTTC.

To note about this clonotype: Relative to the germline gene, one junction end is altered; a read error may explain this. The chain carries TRBV29-1 and TRBJ1-3; no firm D call. The CDR3 extends over 14 amino acids. From germline, CDR1 is SQVTM and CDR2 ANQGSEA. CDR3 loop: CSVEGKLSGNTTYF. Here the CDR3 DNA reads TGCAGCGTTGAAGGGAAACTCTCTGGAAACACCACATATTTT.

Only a few counts were recorded for this clonotype. The genes are TRBV5-5 and TRBJ2-3; D may match TRBD1 or TRBD2 (5 bases each). This CDR3 is 16 amino acids long. CDR1 is SGHKS and CDR2 is YYEKEE in the germline V gene (reference sequence). V lost 3 bases and J 2 bases, leaving 16 bases between the germline ends. CDR3 protein: CASSWAAGRDTDTQYF. CDR3 sequence (DNA): TGTGCCAGCAGCTGGGCGGCGGGCAGGGACACAGATACGCAGTATTTT.

This chain uses TRBV6-1 with TRBJ2-3; TRBD2 might be the D (5 bases). Trimming left V 6 bases short and J 8 bases short, with 15 bases between. CDR1 and CDR2 from the germline V gene are MNHNS and SASEGT. The CDR3 covers 13 residues. CDR3 DNA: TGTGCCAGCAGCACTCGCGGGTCGGGTACGCAGTATTTT. This codes for CASSTRGSGTQYF.

V and J are TRBV5-6 and TRBJ2-1; TRBD2 aligns across 7 bases. The germline gives CDR1 SGHDT, CDR2 YYEEEE. V was clipped by 0 bases and J by 0 bases; unmatched bases: 3. The CDR3 is 16 residues long. The CDR3 DNA reads as TGTGCCAGCAGCTTGGGGGACTACCCCTCCTACAATGAGCAGTTCTTC. This encodes CASSLGDYPSYNEQFF.

A few counts support this clonotype. This chain joins TRBV7-9 and TRBJ2-2, with 9 bases identical to TRBD2. CDR1 and CDR2 from the germline V gene are SEHNR and FQNEAQ (reference sequence). CDR3 length equals 13 residues. V was clipped by 10 bases and J by 5 bases; unmatched bases: 5. The chain's CDR3 is CATGLASTGELFF. CDR3 DNA: TGTGCCACCGGACTAGCGTCGACCGGGGAGCTGTTTTTT. Variable domain in full (rest from reference TRBV7-9 and TRBJ2-2): DTGVSQNPRHKITKRGQNVTFRCDPISEHNRLYWYRQTLGQGPEFLTYFQNEAQLEKSRLLSDRFSAERPKGSFSTLEIQRTEQGDSAMYLCATGLASTGELFFGEGSRLTVL.

This clonotype was recorded at least ten times. CDR3 sequence reads: CASSQGSTNEKLFF. As DNA, the CDR3 is TGCGCCAGCAGCCAGGGGTCAACTAATGAAAAACTGTTTTTT. The chain recombines TRBV5-1 with TRBJ1-4; tentatively, D is TRBD1 (6 bases). V lost 4 bases and J 0 bases, leaving 7 bases between the germline ends. The CDR3 is 14 amino acids. Germline lookup yields CDR1 SGHRS and CDR2 YFSETQ. Looking up the rest from reference TRBV5-1 and TRBJ1-4 gives the full variable domain: KAGVTQTPRYLIKTRGQQVTLSCSPISGHRSVSWYQQTPGQGLQFLFEYFSETQRNKGNFPGRFSGRQFSNSRSEMNVSTLELGDSALYLCASSQGSTNEKLFFGSGTQLSVL.

The rearrangement uses TRBV29-1 and TRBJ2-3; 10 nucleotides match TRBD2. Trimming took 2 bases from V and 0 from J; bases not matched to a gene: 8. The CDR3 runs to 17 residues. CDR1 SQVTM and CDR2 ANQGSEA come from the germline V gene. CDR3 sequence reads: CSVELAGVGGSTDTQYF. The CDR3 nucleotides read TGCAGCGTTGAACTAGCGGGAGTTGGGGGTAGCACAGATACGCAGTATTTT.

This clonotype was counted between two and nine times. J is TRBJ2-1 and V is TRBV5-1; 10 bases agree with TRBD2. Looked up from germline, CDR1 is SGHRS and CDR2 is YFSETQ. The trim removed 4 bases at V and 7 bases at J, leaving 14 bases unmatched. The CDR3 runs 17 residues. DNA of the CDR3: TGCGCCAGCAGCCCCCTACTATCGAGCGGGGGGGCAAATGAGCAGTTCTTC. It yields the protein CASSPLLSSGGANEQFF.

This clonotype was recorded at least ten times. The V gene is TRBV29-1, the J gene TRBJ2-6; D is unclear. V lost 2 bases to trimming and J lost 0 bases, with 8 bases between them. The germline gives CDR1 SQVTM, CDR2 ANQGSEA. CDR3 length: 15 residues. The CDR3 DNA follows: TGCAGCGTTGAAAGGGCAGGCTCTGGGGCCAACGTCCTGACTTTC. It yields the protein CSVERAGSGANVLTF.

The sample holds a few counts of this clonotype. The V call is TRBV5-1, the J call TRBJ1-2; tentative D call: TRBD1 (5 bases). Looked up from germline, CDR1 is SGHRS and CDR2 is YFSETQ. The CDR3 is 13 residues long. Trimming removed 0 bases at V and 7 bases at J, with 10 bases between. CDR3 sequence: CASSLDGGTGYTF. The CDR3 DNA reads TGCGCCAGCAGCTTGGACGGAGGGACTGGCTACACCTTC.

This clonotype was seen ten or more times. The chain combines TRBV6-5 with TRBJ2-1; D call uncertain. The CDR3 spans 13 residues. V was clipped by 2 bases and J by 6 bases, with 8 bases between them. Germline V CDR1 and CDR2: MNHEY, SVGAGI. The CDR3 spells CASSYVRPNEQFF. The CDR3 coding sequence is TGTGCCAGCAGTTACGTACGGCCCAATGAGCAGTTCTTC.

This clonotype was observed a few times. Here the CDR3 reads CASSLPGRVAGANVLTF. The CDR3 bases are TGTGCCAGCTCCCTACCGGGCAGAGTGGCTGGGGCCAACGTCCTGACTTTC. V gene TRBV28 combines with J gene TRBJ2-6; D call uncertain. This CDR3 comprises 17 residues. Trimming took 8 bases from V and 2 from J, leaving 19 bases between them. Looked up from germline, CDR1 is MDHEN and CDR2 is SYDVKM.

The chain joins TRBV19 to TRBJ1-1, with TRBD1 matching 7 bases. Germline loops: CDR1 LNHDA, CDR2 SQIVND (reference sequence). Trimming cost V 9 bases and J 0 bases; bases outside gene matches: 10. This CDR3 spans 15 amino acids. In DNA form, the CDR3 reads TGTGCCAGCCGGGGGGACAGCGAAATGAACACTGAAGCTTTCTTT. This codes for CASRGDSEMNTEAFF.

A note on this clonotype: Given a much more abundant clone one base away, this may be a read error. This is likely a read error, given that the CDR3 carries no conserved phenylalanine or tryptophan at its end. The chain recombines TRBV20-1 with TRBJ2-7, with a possible D match to TRBD1 (6 bases). The CDR3 consists of 14 residues. Trimming removed 0 bases from V and 3 bases from J, with 12 bases in between. Per the germline V gene, CDR1 is DFQATT and CDR2 is SNEGSKA (reference sequence). CDR3 sequence (DNA): TGCAGTGCTAGAGACAGGGGTTTTAGCTACGAGCAGTACTCC. It yields the protein CSARDRGFSYEQYS.

This clonotype was detected many times. The CDR3 DNA sequence: TGCAGTACTAACAGGGGAGAGACCCAGTACTTC. It specifies CSTNRGETQYF. The gene calls are TRBV20-1 and TRBJ2-5, with 7 bases that match TRBD1. Germline V gene sequence: CDR1 DFQATT, CDR2 SNEGSKA (reference sequence). Trimming removed 8 bases from V and 4 bases from J; junction bases left unmatched: 4. The CDR3 consists of 11 residues.

This sequence joins TRBV11-2 and TRBJ1-4; TRBD1 matches 7 bases. Germline CDR1 reads SGHAT; CDR2 reads FQNNGV. The trim removed 2 bases at V and 6 bases at J, leaving 6 bases unmatched. This CDR3 is 15 amino acids long. The CDR3 bases are TGTGCCAGCAGCTTAACGAGACAGGGTGATGAAAAACTGTTTTTT. This codes for CASSLTRQGDEKLFF.